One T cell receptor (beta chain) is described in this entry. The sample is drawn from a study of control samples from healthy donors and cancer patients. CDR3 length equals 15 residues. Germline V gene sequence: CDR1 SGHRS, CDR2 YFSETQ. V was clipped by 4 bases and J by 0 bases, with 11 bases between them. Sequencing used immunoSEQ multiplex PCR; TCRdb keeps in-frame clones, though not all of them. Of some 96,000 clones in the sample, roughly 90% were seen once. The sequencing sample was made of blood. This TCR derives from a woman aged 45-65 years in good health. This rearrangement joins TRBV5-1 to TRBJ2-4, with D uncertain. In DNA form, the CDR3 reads TGCGCCAGCAGCCCCCAAGGCGAAGCCAAAAACATTCAGTACTTC. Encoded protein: CASSPQGEAKNIQYF. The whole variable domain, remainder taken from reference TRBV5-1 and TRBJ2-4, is KAGVTQTPRYLIKTRGQQVTLSCSPISGHRSVSWYQQTPGQGLQFLFEYFSETQRNKGNFPGRFSGRQFSNSRSEMNVSTLELGDSALYLCASSPQGEAKNIQYFGAGTRLSVL.